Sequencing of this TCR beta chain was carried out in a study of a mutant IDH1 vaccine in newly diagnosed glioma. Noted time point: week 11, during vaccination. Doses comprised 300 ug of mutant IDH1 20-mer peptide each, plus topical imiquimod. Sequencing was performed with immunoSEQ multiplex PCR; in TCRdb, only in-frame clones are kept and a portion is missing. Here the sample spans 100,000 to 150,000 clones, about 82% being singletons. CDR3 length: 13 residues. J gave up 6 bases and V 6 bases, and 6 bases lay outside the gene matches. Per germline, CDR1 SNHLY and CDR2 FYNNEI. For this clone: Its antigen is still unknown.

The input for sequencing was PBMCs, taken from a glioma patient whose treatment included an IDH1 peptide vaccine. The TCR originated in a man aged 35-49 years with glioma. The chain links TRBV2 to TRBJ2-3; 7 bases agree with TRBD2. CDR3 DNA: TGTGCCAGCAGCTCTAGCGGATTGGATACGCAGTATTTT. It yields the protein CASSSSGLDTQYF.